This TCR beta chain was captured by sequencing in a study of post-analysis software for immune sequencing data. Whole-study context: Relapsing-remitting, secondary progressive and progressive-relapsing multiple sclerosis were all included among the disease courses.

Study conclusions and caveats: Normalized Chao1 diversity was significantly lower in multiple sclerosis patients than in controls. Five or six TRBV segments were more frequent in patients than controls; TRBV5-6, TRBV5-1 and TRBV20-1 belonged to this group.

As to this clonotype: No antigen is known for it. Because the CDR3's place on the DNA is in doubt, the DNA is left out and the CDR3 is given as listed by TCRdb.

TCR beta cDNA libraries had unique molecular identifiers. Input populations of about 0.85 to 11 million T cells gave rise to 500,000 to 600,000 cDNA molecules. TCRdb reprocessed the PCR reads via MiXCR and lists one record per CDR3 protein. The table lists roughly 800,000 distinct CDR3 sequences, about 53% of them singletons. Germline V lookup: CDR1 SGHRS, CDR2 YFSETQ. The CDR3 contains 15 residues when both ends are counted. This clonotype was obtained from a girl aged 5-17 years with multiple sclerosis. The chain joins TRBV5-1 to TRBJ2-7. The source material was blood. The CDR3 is CASSFGSGVTYEQYF.